This TCR beta chain was recovered during a study of response to subunit inactivated influenza vaccine. This clonotype was recorded a few times. The CDR3 contains 15 residues. The germline gives CDR1 SGDLS, CDR2 YYNGEE. Trimming shortened V by 0 bases and J by 5 bases, and 14 bases separated the two germline ends. TCRdb re-called the RT-PCR reads with MiXCR, one entry per CDR3 protein. This sample has fewer than 250,000 distinct CDR3 sequences, with over 13% found just once. Sample: CD8+ T cells sorted from PBMCs, taken more than 4 days after vaccination. This sequence was found in a man aged 45-65 years who received an inactivated influenza vaccine. The chain uses TRBV9 and TRBJ1-1; D gene uncertain. This CDR3 reads CASSVAPLERTEAFF. The CDR3 nucleotides are TGTGCCAGCAGCGTAGCCCCTTTGGAAAGGACTGAAGCTTTCTTT.